This TCR beta chain stems from a study of glioma-infiltrating T cells after dendritic cell vaccination. About the study: Dendritic cell vaccination trial patients had either newly diagnosed or recurrent glioblastoma.

CDR1 is MNHNS, CDR2 SASEGT, per germline. CDR3 length: 13 residues. Blood PBMC samples: pre-vaccination, two weeks post third vaccination, and at tumor progression. Details on this clone: Germline and junction disagree at one end, which may indicate a read error. The identical CDR3 is also encoded by other nucleotide sequences in the sample.

TCRB CDR3 was amplified from 2 ug genomic DNA or less. Primers: 60 V beta forward and 13 J beta reverse. The repertoire was sequenced with immunoSEQ multiplex PCR; TCRdb's copy has only in-frame clones and lacks some. The table lists approximately 48,000 clones, 85% of them singletons. The sequenced sample was blood, obtained before dendritic cell vaccination. The J gene is TRBJ1-6, the V gene TRBV6-1; D call uncertain. The clonotype originates from a human donor with glioblastoma. The CDR3 reads CASILSANSPLHF. CDR3 bases: TGTGCCAGCATTTTAAGCGCAAATTCCCCCCTCCACTTT.